This TCR beta chain emerged from a study of T cell responses to AZD1222 COVID-19 vaccine. CDR3 length equals 18 residues. The table came from immunoSEQ multiplex PCR; TCRdb's copy has only in-frame clones and leaves some out. The sample yields some 140,000 clones, roughly 89% seen once. Source: peripheral blood, taken on day 0 of AZD1222 vaccination. This TCR was sampled from an adult in good health. The J gene is TRBJ2-2, the V gene TRBV21-1; TRBD2, the table's D call, was not compared with the DNA. TRBV21-1 is a pseudogene locus. CDR3 sequence reads: CASSGRLAGVINTGELFF. Here the CDR3 DNA reads TGTGCCAGCAGCGGGCGACTAGCGGGAGTTATAAACACCGGGGAGCTGTTTTTT.